These T cell receptor beta chains were read from a single sample in a study of T cell responses to AZD1222 COVID-19 vaccine. The repertoire was sequenced with immunoSEQ multiplex PCR; TCRdb's copy has only in-frame clones and lacks some. Found here are under 140,000 clones, approximately 94% of them singletons; the top ten hold around 2.8%. The source material was peripheral blood, sampled 28 days after the second AZD1222 dose. These receptors all come from an adult who received the AZD1222 COVID-19 vaccine. Both conserved end residues are part of each CDR3. D genes are given only for firm matches. The size entry is marked missing in some rows and otherwise reads once, few, many or a size class.

D	size	V	J	CDR3	DNA
-	once	TRBV10-2	TRBJ1-2	CASSESKGWSYGYTF	TGCGCCAGCAGTGAGTCGAAGGGTTGGAGCTATGGCTACACCTTC
-	-	TRBV27	TRBJ1-2	CASRSTGGLVNYGYTF	TGTGCCAGCAGAAGTACCGGGGGCCTTGTTAACTATGGCTACACCTTC
-	once	TRBV28	TRBJ1-2	CASSRGRVYGYTF	TGTGCCAGCAGCCGAGGGCGAGTCTATGGCTACACCTTC
-	-	TRBV11-3	TRBJ2-7	CASSLGGGSGEQYF	TGTGCCAGCAGCTTAGGAGGGGGAAGTGGCGAGCAGTACTTC
-	-	TRBV2	TRBJ1-1	CASSAGRMNTEAFF	TGTGCCAGCAGTGCGGGACGGATGAACACTGAAGCTTTCTTT
-	-	TRBV6-5	TRBJ2-7	CASSYRWGHLPYEQYF	TGTGCCAGCAGTTACCGGTGGGGACACCTCCCCTACGAGCAGTACTTC
-	-	TRBV14	TRBJ2-7	CASSQGSEQYF	TGTGCCAGCAGCCAAGGGAGCGAGCAGTACTTC
TRBD2	-	TRBV5-1	TRBJ2-3	CASSLLAGGLQNTQYF	TGCGCCAGCAGCTTATTAGCGGGAGGTTTACAGAATACGCAGTATTTT
-	-	TRBV5-1	TRBJ2-7	CASSSGTLHSYEQYF	TGCGCCAGCAGCTCCGGGACACTTCACTCCTACGAGCAGTACTTC
-	-	TRBV5-1	TRBJ1-6	CASSLGGASSYNSPLHF	TGCGCCAGCAGCTTGGGGGGGGCGAGCTCCTATAATTCACCCCTCCACTTT
TRBD2	-	TRBV9	TRBJ2-7	CASSETGLAGSKQYF	TGTGCCAGCAGCGAAACGGGACTAGCGGGGTCCAAGCAGTACTTC
-	once	TRBV5-1	TRBJ1-2	CASSYIPSTNYGYTF	TGCGCCAGCAGCTACATACCTTCAACTAACTATGGCTACACCTTC
TRBD1	-	TRBV11-2	TRBJ1-6	CASSRDRYNSPLHF	TGTGCCAGCAGCCGGGACAGGTATAATTCACCCCTCCACTTT
-	-	TRBV3-1/TRBV3-2	TRBJ2-7	CASSQKGGGYEQYF	TGTGCCAGCAGCCAAAAAGGGGGAGGCTACGAGCAGTACTTC
-	-	TRBV18	TRBJ1-4	CASSPQVSATNEKLFF	TGTGCCAGCTCACCACAGGTGTCAGCAACTAATGAAAAACTGTTTTTT
-	-	TRBV12-3/TRBV12-4	TRBJ2-1	CASSLRIGTEQFF	TGTGCCAGCAGTTTAAGAATAGGCACTGAGCAGTTCTTC
-	-	TRBV2	TRBJ1-4	CARGAVKNEKLFF	TGTGCCCGGGGGGCTGTGAAGAATGAAAAACTGTTTTTT
TRBD1	-	TRBV24-1	TRBJ1-1	CATVPTGARNTEAFF	TGTGCCACCGTACCGACAGGGGCCCGGAACACTGAAGCTTTCTTT
-	-	TRBV19	TRBJ1-1	CASSIDPIRMNTEAFF	TGTGCCAGTAGTATAGATCCGATCCGCATGAACACTGAAGCTTTCTTT
TRBD2	-	TRBV19	TRBJ2-3	CASGAVDTQYF	TGTGCTAGCGGGGCGGTTGATACGCAGTATTTT
-	-	TRBV5-6	TRBJ2-7	CASSLGGRGHPREEQYF	TGTGCCAGCAGCTTGGGTGGCAGGGGCCACCCCAGGGAGGAGCAGTACTTC
TRBD2	-	TRBV5-4	TRBJ2-3	CASSLLSGRAEDTQYF	TGTGCCAGCAGCTTACTTAGCGGGAGGGCCGAAGATACGCAGTATTTT
TRBD2	-	TRBV19	TRBJ2-2	CASSITGGTGELFF	TGTGCCAGTAGTATAACGGGGGGCACCGGGGAGCTGTTTTTT
TRBD1	-	TRBV5-1	TRBJ1-2	CAVGTGNYGYTF	TGCGCCGTCGGGACAGGGAACTATGGCTACACCTTC
TRBD2	-	TRBV5-1	TRBJ2-3	CASSSGLSTDTQYF	TGCGCCAGCAGCTCGGGACTATCCACAGATACGCAGTATTTT
-	-	TRBV18	TRBJ2-7	CASSPPVGGQRYEQYF	TGTGCCAGCTCACCACCGGTCGGGGGGCAGCGCTACGAGCAGTACTTC
TRBD2	-	TRBV5-1	TRBJ2-1	CASSSILAGDSNEQFF	TGCGCCAGCAGCTCTATCTTAGCGGGAGACTCCAATGAGCAGTTCTTC
-	-	TRBV28	TRBJ2-6	CASSRDSGANVLTF	TGTGCCAGCAGCCGGGATTCTGGGGCCAACGTCCTGACTTTC
-	-	TRBV4-1	TRBJ1-5	CASSQDGSGVLDQPQHF	TGCGCCAGCAGCCAAGATGGGTCAGGGGTCTTAGATCAGCCCCAGCATTTT
-	-	TRBV7-6	TRBJ1-2	CASSSRGASGYTF	TGTGCCAGCAGCTCCCGAGGGGCGAGTGGCTACACCTTC
TRBD2	-	TRBV19	TRBJ2-1	CASSGGDSYNEQFF	TGTGCCAGTAGCGGGGGGGACTCCTACAATGAGCAGTTCTTC
-	few	TRBV5-5	TRBJ1-3	CASSLDRTTNAGNTIYF	TGTGCCAGCAGCTTGGATCGGACAACTAACGCTGGAAACACCATATATTTT
-	-	TRBV6-5	TRBJ2-1	CASRPGGYEQFF	TGTGCCAGCAGACCTGGAGGCTATGAGCAGTTCTTC
-	-	TRBV6-1	TRBJ1-1	CASSEGGWNTEAFF	TGTGCCAGCAGTGAAGGGGGTTGGAACACTGAAGCTTTCTTT
-	-	TRBV7-9	TRBJ2-2	CASRVLPNTGELFF	TGTGCCAGCAGAGTTTTACCGAACACCGGGGAGCTGTTTTTT
-	-	TRBV5-1	TRBJ1-6	CASSLDWGNSPLHF	TGCGCCAGCAGCTTGGACTGGGGGAATTCACCCCTCCACTTT
-	-	TRBV7-6	TRBJ1-5	CAKEWLDGRPGGNQPQHF	TGTGCCAAAGAGTGGCTGGATGGACGGCCCGGGGGGAATCAGCCCCAGCATTTT
TRBD2	-	TRBV3-1/TRBV3-2	TRBJ2-5	CASSRIAGGPETQYF	TGTGCCAGCAGCCGTATAGCGGGGGGGCCAGAGACCCAGTACTTC
-	-	TRBV12-3/TRBV12-4	TRBJ1-1	CATNEIGGTEAFF	TGTGCCACCAATGAGATAGGGGGGACTGAAGCTTTCTTT
TRBD1	-	TRBV18	TRBJ1-1	CASSWARGQGDTEAFF	TGTGCCAGCTCCTGGGCCCGCGGACAGGGAGACACTGAAGCTTTCTTT